The sequence of this TCR beta chain was determined in a study of blood T cell repertoires in COVID-19 (dated by TCRdb to 2020 to 2022). Background for the entire study: The collaborator samples originated in the United States, Italy and Spain and spanned the acute and convalescent phases of COVID-19. A freely available public database, intended as a resource for researchers studying the immune response to SARS-CoV-2, is where the repertoires were released. The dataset comprised deeply sampled blood TCRbeta repertoires from subjects exposed to, actively infected with, or recovered from COVID-19. The sample metadata nearly always contained a de-identified subject ID, COVID-19 status, age in years and sex. The prospective study material was composed of cDNA or gDNA derived from T cells, B-cell-depleted T cells, or PBMCs. HLA class I and class II types, where available, came from metadata supplied by the sample provider rather than from assay-based typing. Samples were obtained from the ongoing ImmuneRACE study (first 160 participants) and from 1,254 subjects provided by 6 global collaborators. Here is what the overall study found, with its caveats: The amount of clinical and demographic metadata varied by source and participant and was provided uncurated.

The immunoSEQ Assay, a bias-controlled multiplex PCR, was used to amplify TCRbeta CDR3 regions from genomic DNA. For the original study's pipeline: The number of nucleated cells in each sample was estimated by amplification of reference gene primers within the assay. Sequence reads were collapsed and filtered to measure the absolute abundance of every unique TCRbeta CDR3 rearrangement. For each sample, productive Simpson clonality was calculated as the square root of Simpson's diversity index over productive rearrangements. TCRdb took this table from immuneACCESS and kept in-frame rearrangements with V and J called. Such tables lack part of the clones; where checked against another copy, unresolved V genes explain under half of the gap, and the rest is unexplained. The V and J calls and clone size were taken over from that table, and D and trimming were inferred from the DNA. In all, the sample holds some 130,000 clones, and roughly 89% of those were seen once. Of the sample, roughly 18% falls within the top ten clones.

CDR1 LGHDT and CDR2 YNNKEL are derived from the germline V gene (reference sequence). Its CDR3 holds 12 amino acids, cysteine through phenylalanine. Only the CDR3 part of the read is kept: 36 bases, read in frame from the first base. V sheds 0 bases and J sheds 6 bases, leaving 5 bases between their ends. Each collaborating institution followed its own protocols to collect whole blood in K2EDTA tubes. For TCRbeta analysis, collaborator samples were shipped as frozen whole blood, as isolated PBMCs, or as DNA extracted from either sample type. A word on this clone: No antigen is known for it. Within one base of it there is no much larger clone, and no base qualities were kept.

The chain uses TRBV3-1 (or the pseudogene TRBV3-2) and TRBJ1-2; no D segment can be confidently identified. Sequencing input: peripheral blood. This TCR came from a man between 50 and 59 years old with active or convalescent COVID-19. The DNA sequence is TGTGCCAGCAGCCAAGATCCTAATGGCTACACCTTC. This is translated as CASSQDPNGYTF.